The following is a T cell receptor beta chain sequence with its context. The antigen remains unidentified. The data are from a study of T cells after yellow fever vaccination. Findings of the study overall: By day 5 rather than day 15, the secondary response had peaked, though it was weaker.

The CDR3 totals 15 residues. CDR1 and CDR2 from the germline V gene are LGHDT and YNNKEL (reference sequence). With 0 bases removed from V and 6 bases from J, the gap between germline ends came to 13 bases. TCRdb passed the 5' RACE reads through MiXCR, listing each CDR3 protein once. The data contain hundreds of thousands of distinct CDR3 sequences, around 5.2% of them singletons. The sequenced sample was CD4+ T cells sorted from PBMCs, obtained on the day of the yellow fever booster vaccination. The chain is built from TRBV3-1 and TRBJ2-3, with D hard to call. This clonotype was sampled from a man aged 18-30 years who received the YFV17D yellow fever vaccine. The CDR3 DNA is TGTGCCAGCAGCCAAGATACTCTGGCTTGGGATACGCAGTATTTT. Translation gives CASSQDTLAWDTQYF.